This TCR beta chain comes out of a study of cytomegalovirus exposure and HLA in healthy donors. The PCR had 60 Vbeta and 13 Jbeta primers. Method: immunoSEQ multiplex PCR; TCRdb's copy keeps in-frame clones and lacks some. The repertoire holds about 150,000 clones, with roughly two thirds as singletons. CDR1 is SQVTM, CDR2 ANQGSEA, per germline. Germline trimming cut 0 bases from V and 7 bases from J; bases unmatched to any gene: 14. The CDR3 extends over 16 amino acids. Regarding this clone: The antigen remains unidentified.

General study findings and limits: In vitro data verified a few CMV-associated chains as specific for CMV antigens. Researchers counted roughly 150 TCR beta chains as cytomegalovirus-associated.

The V and J genes are TRBV29-1 and TRBJ2-7, with 8 bases aligning to TRBD2. This receptor was identified in a woman under 30 in good health and CMV-seropositive. The sample comprised PBMCs. CDR3 sequence (DNA): TGCAGCGTTGAAGATCAGGGCGGGGGGTCCCCCAGGGAGCAGTACTTC. It specifies CSVEDQGGGSPREQYF.